The clone carrying this T cell receptor (beta chain) has at least ten counts. Its antigen is undetermined. Germline V CDR1 and CDR2: SGHRS, YFSETQ. The CDR3 is 15 amino acids. V lost 0 bases to trimming and J lost 3 bases; unmatched junction nucleotides: 0. This specimen comes from a study of response to subunit inactivated influenza vaccine. Study observations and caveats: Authors suggested that a seasonal influenza vaccination recruits few new T cells each time.

MiXCR, run by TCRdb on the RT-PCR reads, gives a single entry per CDR3 protein. The sample records around 530,000 distinct CDR3 sequences, around 11% being singletons. The TCR was taken from a middle-aged man who received an inactivated influenza vaccine. Material: PBMCs from blood, obtained on the day of vaccination. The chain carries TRBV5-1 and TRBJ2-1; 10 nucleotides align to TRBD1. The CDR3 DNA follows: TGCGCCAGCAGCTTGGGGACAGGGGGCTACAATGAGCAGTTCTTC. Amino acid sequence: CASSLGTGGYNEQFF.